Listed here are 2 T cell receptor beta chains from one sample, sequenced in a study of radiation and T cells in renal cell carcinoma. Only in-frame clones appear in the TCRdb table, and some are missing; sequencing was by immunoSEQ multiplex PCR. The top ten clones hold 12% of a sample with more than 15,000 clones, less than 65% of them seen once. Treatment reported: 15 Gy SBRT to primary tumor, nephrectomy 4 weeks later. Sequenced material: tumor tissue, taken from a patient whose treatment included radiotherapy and nephrectomy. All receptors derive from a man aged 50 to 59 with renal cell carcinoma.

The rearrangement uses TRBV10-3 and TRBJ1-2; 11 bases align to TRBD1. CDR3 length: 15 residues. CDR1 is ENHRY and CDR2 is SYGVKD in the germline V gene. V shed 0 bases and J 4 bases; nucleotides not matched to a gene: 1. The CDR3 spells CAISESGTGGYGYTF. CDR3 nucleotide sequence: TGTGCCATCAGTGAGTCCGGGACAGGGGGCTATGGCTACACCTTC.

This chain links TRBV2 with TRBJ2-1; TRBD1 matches 10 bases. V was pared by 4 bases and J by 7 bases, with 4 bases of the junction left unmatched. This CDR3 spans 14 amino acids. Germline loops: CDR1 SNHLY, CDR2 FYNNEI. The CDR3 loop reads CASSGQGAGNEQFF. Written as DNA, the CDR3 is TGTGCCAGCAGTGGACAGGGGGCAGGGAATGAGCAGTTCTTC. The full variable domain, its missing parts supplied by reference TRBV2 and TRBJ2-1, is EPEVTQTPSHQVTQMGQEVILRCVPISNHLYFYWYRQILGQKVEFLVSFYNNEISEKSEIFDDQFSVERPDGSNFTLKIRSTKLEDSAMYFCASSGQGAGNEQFFGPGTRLTVL.